These T cell receptor beta chains were read from a single sample in a study of circulating CD8 cells and anti-PD-1 response in melanoma. TCRdb processed the reads anew with MiXCR; each CDR3 protein has one entry. Here the sample spans over 1,000 distinct CDR3 sequences, about 6.2% being singletons. The source was CD8+ T cells from PBMCs, collected at baseline or after one month of anti-PD-1 therapy (not recorded which). The receptors shown here come from a human donor with melanoma. CDR3s include the opening cysteine and the closing phenylalanine or tryptophan. D genes are given only for firm matches. A row's size may be missing; if present it is once, few, many or a size class.

J gene,clone size,D gene,V gene,CDR3 DNA,CDR3 protein
TRBJ1-3,large,.,TRBV25-1,TGTGCCAGCAGTGAATTGGGCTCTGGAAACACCATATATTTT,CASSELGSGNTIYF
TRBJ2-7,.,.,TRBV27,TGTGCCAGCAGTTTATCTGGGGGGCTCTACGAGCAGTACTTC,CASSLSGGLYEQYF
TRBJ1-1,large,.,TRBV2,TGTGCCAGCAGTGAAGAAAGGGCTGAAGCTTTCTTT,CASSEERAEAFF
TRBJ2-7,large,TRBD1,TRBV18,TGTGCCAGCTCGTTCCGACAGGGCAGCTCCTACGAGCAGTACTTC,CASSFRQGSSYEQYF
TRBJ2-3,medium-sized,.,TRBV7-3,TGTGCCAGCAGCCCAGAGGGCGCCGGACGGACAGATACGCAGTATTTT,CASSPEGAGRTDTQYF
TRBJ2-5,large,.,TRBV2,TGTGCCAGCAACGGCAGGGAGGAATGGGAGACCCAGTACTTC,CASNGREEWETQYF
TRBJ2-3,few,.,TRBV5-1,TGCGCCAGCAGCCCGGACACAGATACGCAGTATTTT,CASSPDTDTQYF
TRBJ2-5,medium-sized,TRBD2,TRBV2,TGTGCCAGCAGTGCCCGGACTAGGGAAGAGACCCAGTACTTC,CASSARTREETQYF
TRBJ2-7,medium-sized,.,TRBV19,TGTGCCAGTAATTACGGGGCGAGTTCCGAGCAGTACTTC,CASNYGASSEQYF
TRBJ2-3,large,.,TRBV25-1,TGTGCCGGAGGGAGCGGAAACACAGATACGCAGTATTTT,CAGGSGNTDTQYF
TRBJ1-1,few,.,TRBV27,TGTGCCAGCAGTTTAGGGGGGGCCGAAGCTCTCTTT,CASSLGGAEALF
TRBJ2-5,large,TRBD2,TRBV19,TGTGCCAGTAGTAACCGAGCGGGGGTCGGCGAGACCCAGTACTTC,CASSNRAGVGETQYF
TRBJ2-7,large,TRBD1,TRBV28,TGTGCCAGCCACCCGGGACAGGGGTACTACGAGCAGTACTTC,CASHPGQGYYEQYF
TRBJ2-1,few,TRBD1,TRBV29-1,TGCAGCGTTGAAGCGGCAGGGGGCAATGAGCAGTTCTTC,CSVEAAGGNEQFF
TRBJ2-3,.,.,TRBV19,TGTGCCAGTAGTATAGCACTGGGGACAGATACGCAGTATTTT,CASSIALGTDTQYF
TRBJ2-5,medium-sized,TRBD1,TRBV4-2,TGTGCCAGCAGCCAAGATCGGGGACAGGGGGCAGAGACCCAGTACTTC,CASSQDRGQGAETQYF
TRBJ1-6,large,TRBD1,TRBV28,TGTGCCAGCATACAGGGGGCTACGACCCCTAATTCACCCCTCCACTTT,CASIQGATTPNSPLHF
TRBJ2-7,large,TRBD1,TRBV28,TGTGCCAGCAGTCCAAACCCTTTAGAGACCGGGACAGGGGTGTTC,CASSPNPLETGTGVF
TRBJ2-3,few,.,TRBV28,TGTGCCAGCAGTTTCCAACTAGGGACAGATACGCAGTATTTT,CASSFQLGTDTQYF
TRBJ1-2,large,.,TRBV27,TGTGCCAGCAGCCTTCGCTTGGGAGTTGAAGGCTACACCTTC,CASSLRLGVEGYTF
TRBJ1-1,.,.,TRBV5-4,TGTGCCAGCAGCTTCAGGCAGGGCAACACTGAAGCTTTCTTT,CASSFRQGNTEAFF
TRBJ2-7,medium-sized,.,TRBV19,TGTGCCAGTAGTTATACAACTTTCTACGAGCAGTACTTC,CASSYTTFYEQYF
TRBJ2-2,medium-sized,TRBD1,TRBV29-1,TGCAGCGTTGAGTCGGGACAGCTCACCGGGGAGCTGTTTTTT,CSVESGQLTGELFF
TRBJ2-7,few,TRBD1,TRBV20-1,TGCAGTGCTTGGGACAGGGGGCACGAGCAGTACTTC,CSAWDRGHEQYF
TRBJ2-3,medium-sized,.,TRBV28,TGTGCCAGCAGGACGGGACGTCTTTTTAGCACAGATACGCAGTATTTT,CASRTGRLFSTDTQYF
TRBJ2-3,.,.,TRBV5-1,TGCGCCAGCAGCTTGGTCGGAGATACGCAGTATTTT,CASSLVGDTQYF
TRBJ2-5,large,.,TRBV7-3,TGTGCCAGCAGCTCAATAGGGGCGAGGGGAGAGACCCAGTACTTC,CASSSIGARGETQYF
TRBJ2-7,large,.,TRBV29-1,TGCAGCGTCTCCGGGGGCAGCTCCTACGAGCAGTACTTC,CSVSGGSSYEQYF
TRBJ2-3,few,TRBD2,TRBV4-2,TGTGCCAGCAGCCAAGCCGGGGGGGATACAGATACGCAGTATTTT,CASSQAGGDTDTQYF
TRBJ2-1,medium-sized,.,TRBV12-3/TRBV12-4,TGTGCCAGCACCGGAGGGCATTCCTACAATGAGCAGTTCTTC,CASTGGHSYNEQFF
TRBJ2-1,medium-sized,TRBD2,TRBV2,TGTGCCAGCGGAAAGAGGGCTAGCGGGGAGGATGAGCAGTTCTTC,CASGKRASGEDEQFF
TRBJ2-7,medium-sized,.,TRBV27,TGTGCCAGCAGTTCGTTAGGGGCCGCCACCGAGCAGTACTTC,CASSSLGAATEQYF
TRBJ1-5,large,.,TRBV5-5,TGTGCCAGCAGCCCGACCCGGTTACATCAGCCCCAGCATTTT,CASSPTRLHQPQHF
TRBJ2-3,once,.,TRBV4-2,TGTGCCAGCGGCCAGACCGTGGGAGAGGCAGATACGCGGTATTTT,CASGQTVGEADTRYF
TRBJ2-2,medium-sized,TRBD1,TRBV13,TGTGCCACCGGAACAGGGGGTGGAAGAACCGGGGAGCTGTTTTTT,CATGTGGGRTGELFF
TRBJ2-1,medium-sized,TRBD2,TRBV12-3/TRBV12-4,TGTGCCAGCTCACCGGGGGGGAACAATGAGCAGTTCTTC,CASSPGGNNEQFF
TRBJ1-1,few,.,TRBV7-6,TGTGCCAGCAGCCAGATAAGGGGCCATGAAGCTTTCTTT,CASSQIRGHEAFF
TRBJ1-1,.,.,TRBV19,TGTACCAGTAGTATGGGGCTCGGCAGGGCGAAGAACACTGAAGCTTTCTTT,CTSSMGLGRAKNTEAFF
TRBJ2-7,medium-sized,.,TRBV27,TGTGCCAGCAGAAGTCCTCCCAATTACGAGCAGTACTTC,CASRSPPNYEQYF